This T cell receptor beta chain derives from a study of glioma-infiltrating T cells. The study, taken as a whole, reports: Non-neoplastic patients had below-expected tissue-blood divergence, while all gliomas exceeded expectation. CDR3 overlap between tissue and blood was very small.

CDR1 is KGHSH, CDR2 LQKENI, per germline. There are 15 residues in the CDR3. Amplification of TCR alpha and beta CDR3 regions from RNA used iRepertoire nested multiplex PCR. Input was about 85-400 ng of tissue mRNA or PBMC total RNA. TCRdb analysed the multiplex PCR reads with MiXCR anew, one entry per CDR3 protein. The sample has some 120,000 distinct CDR3 sequences, more than 20% seen once. Concerning this clonotype itself: Its target is unknown. Relative to the germline gene, one junction end is altered; a read error may explain this.

The clonotype originates from a human donor with low-grade glioma or glioblastoma, undergoing nonglioma brain surgery, or in good health (not recorded which). The sample comprised glioma tissue, nonneoplastic brain tissue, or PBMCs (not recorded which). The rearrangement joins TRBV18 to TRBJ1-2, with D perhaps matching TRBD1 (5 bases). Written as DNA, the CDR3 is TGTGCCAGCTCACCACTTCAGGGAACAAAGAATGGCTGCACCTTC. Protein sequence: CASSPLQGTKNGCTF. The full variable domain, completed using reference TRBV18 and TRBJ1-2, is NAGVMQNPRHLVRRRGQEARLRCSPMKGHSHVYWYRQLPEEGLKFMVYLQKENIIDESGMPKERFSAEFPKEGPSILRIQQVVRGDSAAYFCASSPLQGTKNGCTFGSGTRLTVV.